This record concerns one T cell receptor (beta chain) sequence. Its antigen is currently not known. Per-nucleotide qualities are absent, and no much larger clonotype sits a single base away. The sample belongs to a study of Ad26.COV2.S vaccination and SARS-CoV-2 variants (dated by TCRdb to the early 2020s). Notes on the research overall: Vaccine-arm donors came from COV1001, a multicentre, randomized, double-blind, placebo-controlled phase I-IIa trial of Ad26.COV2.S in healthy adults. Ad26.COV2.S was given intramuscularly at 5x10^10 or 1x10^11 viral particles, as a single shot or as two shots 56 days apart. The specificity and breadth of SARS-CoV-2-reactive T cell receptors after Ad26.COV2.S vaccination were assessed by TCRbeta repertoire sequencing. A total of roughly 32 samples were included in the TCR-sequenced set, comprising some 20 Ad26.COV2.S vaccine recipients, 5 placebo recipients and 8 SARS-CoV-2 convalescent individuals. Participants in the trial were split at random into five groups of five each, receiving low-dose or high-dose Ad26.COV2.S once or twice, or else placebo on both occasions. Throughout the experiments and outcome assessment, investigators stayed blinded to trial group allocation.

The treatment or condition label here, explained by the study, means: around 19 received Ad26.COV2.S at low or high dose, single or two shots; 5 received placebo; per-sample allocation not given. Repertoires of vaccine and placebo recipients were sequenced from samples collected on day 63 after the first injection. In Cohort 1b, around 23 adults aged 18-55 years were enrolled at a single site in Boston, USA, between 29 July and 7 August 2020. Ad26.COV2.S was a replication-incompetent adenovirus type 26 vector that expressed a prefusion-stabilized SARS-CoV-2 spike protein derived from the original Wuhan strain. V ends up 2 bases short and J 4 bases short, with an unmatched junction base count of 0. Including cysteine and phenylalanine, the CDR3 has 15 amino acids. Only the CDR3 DNA is retained, 45 bases long and in frame from the first base. From the germline V gene, CDR1 is ENHRY and CDR2 is SYGVKD.

What the study reported, not specific to this receptor: Compared with placebo recipients, Ad26.COV2.S recipients showed higher spike-specific TCR breadth (P = 0.0014). The authors noted that the TCR breadth and depth analyses may have underestimated total T cell responses. Vaccine and placebo recipients had comparable non-spike TCR breadth, which fits with the vaccine containing only spike. Comparing responses between vaccine doses or regimens was not something the study was powered to do. After vaccination, spike-specific CD8+ and CD4+ T cell responses were reported to show substantial breadth.

The immunoSEQ Assay was used to sequence TCRbeta CDR3 regions. After extraction, genomic DNA underwent amplification by bias-controlled multiplex PCR, followed by high-throughput sequencing. Concerning the study's data processing: To quantify the absolute abundance of each unique TCRbeta CDR3 region, sequences were collapsed and filtered. Usable DNA was measured by amplifying reference genes present in all nucleated cells, and TCRbeta template counts were normalized to that usable DNA to estimate T cell fraction. Repertoire TCRs were annotated as SARS-CoV-2-specific when V gene, CDR3 amino acid sequence and J gene were exactly matched to a known reactive TCR set. The reference SARS-CoV-2 TCR set came from MIRA and was filtered for enrichment in COVID-19-positive ImmuneCODE repertoires, removing public or cross-reactive TCRs. Using the MIRA antigens, annotated TCRs were further analysed by specific ORF or by position within an ORF. Breadth was defined as the number of annotated unique rearrangements divided by the total number of unique productive rearrangements, and depth was defined as the summed frequency of the annotated unique rearrangements. TCR breadth was compared between groups using two-sided Wilcoxon rank-sum tests. TCRdb retrieved this table from immuneACCESS and kept in-frame rearrangements only. Not all clones are present; in checked studies, unresolved V genes account for under half, and no reason is known for the remainder. The DNA was the basis for D and trimming; V, J and clone size are from that table. The sample profile shows hundreds of thousands of clones; around 92% of them were found once. Around 1.7% of the sample is held by the ten biggest clonotypes.

Material: peripheral blood, obtained in a trial of Ad26.COV2.S vaccine versus placebo. The rearranged chain carries TRBV10-3 and TRBJ2-1, with 12 bases matching TRBD2. This receptor was obtained from a person aged 18 to 65 who received the Ad26.COV2.S COVID-19 vaccine or a placebo. The CDR3 protein: CAISETSGGYNEQFF. At the DNA level, the sequence is TGTGCCATCAGTGAGACTAGCGGGGGGTACAATGAGCAGTTCTTC.